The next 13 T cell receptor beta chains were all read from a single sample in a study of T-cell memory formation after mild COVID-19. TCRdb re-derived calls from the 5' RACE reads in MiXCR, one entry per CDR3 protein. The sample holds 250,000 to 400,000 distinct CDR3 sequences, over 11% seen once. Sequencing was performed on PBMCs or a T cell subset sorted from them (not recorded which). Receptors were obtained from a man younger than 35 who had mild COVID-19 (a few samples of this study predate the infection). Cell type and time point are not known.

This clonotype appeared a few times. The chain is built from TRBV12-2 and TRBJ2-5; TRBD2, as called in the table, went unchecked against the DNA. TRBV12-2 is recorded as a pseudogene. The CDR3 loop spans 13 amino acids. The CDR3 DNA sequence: TGTGCAAGTCGCGTGGAAGGGCGGGAGACCCAGTACTTC. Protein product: CASRVEGRETQYF.

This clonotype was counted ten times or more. In DNA form, the CDR3 reads TGCGCCAGCAGCCCAGGGCCGGGAGTTCCTGGAAACACCATATATTTT. This sequence encodes CASSPGPGVPGNTIYF. The V gene is TRBV5-1, the J gene TRBJ1-3; perhaps TRBD1 as D (5 bases). V lost 4 bases and J lost 2, with 16 bases in between. The CDR3 runs 16 residues. The germline V gene has CDR1 SGHRS and CDR2 YFSETQ.

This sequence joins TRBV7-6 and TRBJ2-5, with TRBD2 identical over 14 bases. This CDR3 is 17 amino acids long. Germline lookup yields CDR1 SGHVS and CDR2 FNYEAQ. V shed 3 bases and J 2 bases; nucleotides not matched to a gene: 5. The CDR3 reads CASSLGLAGALQETQYF. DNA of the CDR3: TGTGCCAGCAGCTTGGGACTAGCGGGGGCCCTGCAAGAGACCCAGTACTTC. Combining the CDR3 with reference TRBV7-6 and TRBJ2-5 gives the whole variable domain GAGVSQSPRYKVTKRGQDVALRCDPISGHVSLYWYRQALGQGPEFLTYFNYEAQQDKSGLPNDRFSAERPEGSISTLTIQRTEQRDSAMYRCASSLGLAGALQETQYFGPGTRLLVL.

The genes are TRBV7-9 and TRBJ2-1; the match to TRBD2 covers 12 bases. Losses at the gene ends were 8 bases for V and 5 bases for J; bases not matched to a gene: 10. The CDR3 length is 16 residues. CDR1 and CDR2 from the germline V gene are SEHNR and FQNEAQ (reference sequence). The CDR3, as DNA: TGTGCCAGCCGTCGACTAGCGGGGGAACCTAACAATGAGCAGTTCTTC. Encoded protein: CASRRLAGEPNNEQFF.

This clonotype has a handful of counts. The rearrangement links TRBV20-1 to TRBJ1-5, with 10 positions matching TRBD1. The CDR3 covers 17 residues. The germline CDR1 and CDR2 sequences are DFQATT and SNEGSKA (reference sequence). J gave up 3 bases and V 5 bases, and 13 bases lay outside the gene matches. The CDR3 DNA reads TGCAGTGCTCCGAAGGGGGGACAGGGGCGTTACAATCAGCCCCAGCATTTT. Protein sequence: CSAPKGGQGRYNQPQHF.

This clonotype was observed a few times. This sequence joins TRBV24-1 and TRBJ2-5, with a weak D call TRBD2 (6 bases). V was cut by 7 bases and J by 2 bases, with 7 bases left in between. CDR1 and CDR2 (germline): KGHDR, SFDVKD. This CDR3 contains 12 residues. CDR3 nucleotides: TGTGCCACCAGCGCGGGACAAGAGACCCAGTACTTC. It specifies CATSAGQETQYF.

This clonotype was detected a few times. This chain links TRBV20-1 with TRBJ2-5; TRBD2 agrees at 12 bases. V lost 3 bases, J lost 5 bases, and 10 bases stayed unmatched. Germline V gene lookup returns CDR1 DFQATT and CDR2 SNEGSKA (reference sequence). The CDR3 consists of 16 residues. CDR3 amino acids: CSASSSGGAYPETQYF. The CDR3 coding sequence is TGCAGTGCTAGTTCTAGCGGGGGGGCCTATCCCGAGACCCAGTACTTC.

CDR3 sequence (DNA): TGTGCCATCAGTGAGGGGGTTGAGGAGACCCAGTACTTC. This translates into CAISEGVEETQYF. The chain carries TRBV10-3 and TRBJ2-5; D gene uncertain. Germline V gene data show CDR1 as ENHRY and CDR2 as SYGVKD. The CDR3 loop spans 13 amino acids. The V and J ends lost 2 bases and 5 bases respectively, with 9 bases between them.

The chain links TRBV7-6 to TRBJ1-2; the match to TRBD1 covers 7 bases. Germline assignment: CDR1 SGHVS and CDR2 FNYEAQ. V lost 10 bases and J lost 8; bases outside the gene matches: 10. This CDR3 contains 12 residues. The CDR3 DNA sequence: TGTGCCACAACCTCAGGGGGAGGGGGCTACACCTTC. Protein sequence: CATTSGGGGYTF.

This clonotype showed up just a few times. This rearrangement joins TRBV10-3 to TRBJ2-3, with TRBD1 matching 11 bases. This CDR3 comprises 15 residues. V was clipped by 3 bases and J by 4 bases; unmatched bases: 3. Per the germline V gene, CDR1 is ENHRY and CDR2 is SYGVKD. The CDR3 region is CAISEGTGGADTQYF. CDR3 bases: TGTGCCATCAGTGAAGGGACAGGGGGGGCAGATACGCAGTATTTT.

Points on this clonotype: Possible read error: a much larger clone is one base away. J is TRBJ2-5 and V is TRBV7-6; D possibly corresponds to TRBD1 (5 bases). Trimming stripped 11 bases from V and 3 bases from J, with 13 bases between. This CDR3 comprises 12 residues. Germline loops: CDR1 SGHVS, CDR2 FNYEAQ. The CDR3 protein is CAGFQGEETQYF. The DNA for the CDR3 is TGTGCCGGTTTCCAAGGGGAAGAGACCCAGTACTTC.

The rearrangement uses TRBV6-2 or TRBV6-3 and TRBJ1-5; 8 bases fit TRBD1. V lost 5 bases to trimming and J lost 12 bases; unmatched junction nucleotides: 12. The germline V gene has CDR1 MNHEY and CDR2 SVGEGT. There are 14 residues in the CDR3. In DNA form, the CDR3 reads TGTGCCAGCAGTGATTGGACAGGGACGTTAATCCAGCATTTT. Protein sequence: CASSDWTGTLIQHF.

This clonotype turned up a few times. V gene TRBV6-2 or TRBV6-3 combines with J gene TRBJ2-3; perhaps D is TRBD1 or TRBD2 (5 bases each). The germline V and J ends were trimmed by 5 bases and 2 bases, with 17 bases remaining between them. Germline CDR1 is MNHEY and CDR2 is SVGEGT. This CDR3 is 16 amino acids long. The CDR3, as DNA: TGTGCCAGCAGTAGCTTGGTGGGGGAACACACAGATACGCAGTATTTT. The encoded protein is CASSSLVGEHTDTQYF.